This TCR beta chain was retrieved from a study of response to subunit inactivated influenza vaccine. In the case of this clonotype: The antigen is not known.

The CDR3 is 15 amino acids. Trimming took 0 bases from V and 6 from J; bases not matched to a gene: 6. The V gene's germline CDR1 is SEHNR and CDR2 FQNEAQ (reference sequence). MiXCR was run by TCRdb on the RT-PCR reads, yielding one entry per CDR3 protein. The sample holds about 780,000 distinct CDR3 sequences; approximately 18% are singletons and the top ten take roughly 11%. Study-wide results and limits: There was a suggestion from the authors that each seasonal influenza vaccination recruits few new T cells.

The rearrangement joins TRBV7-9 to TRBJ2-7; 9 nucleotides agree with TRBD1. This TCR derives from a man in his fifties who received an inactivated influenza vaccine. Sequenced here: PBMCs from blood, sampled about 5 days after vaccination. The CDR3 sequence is CASSLASGQGSEQYF. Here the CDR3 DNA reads TGTGCCAGCAGCTTAGCGTCGGGACAGGGATCCGAGCAGTACTTC.